This T cell receptor beta chain appears in the sequencing data of a study of CD8 T cells in ankylosing spondylitis. Regarding the study as a whole: A motif of roughly 8 highly homologous TCR beta variants was seen as apparently characteristic of ankylosing spondylitis blood.

This clonotype has more than one count but fewer than ten. Its antigen is unidentified. For TCR beta, libraries came from quantitative 5'-RACE with molecular barcodes. MiXCR, applied by TCRdb to the 5' RACE reads, yields one record per CDR3 protein. Here the sample spans about 440,000 distinct CDR3 sequences, over 15% being singletons. Trimming took off 0 bases at V and 4 bases at J, with 10 bases between the two ends. The CDR3 consists of 15 residues. Germline V gene lookup returns CDR1 MNHEY and CDR2 SVGAGI. The TCR was taken from a male donor with ankylosing spondylitis. The chain uses TRBV6-5 and TRBJ2-1; D gene ambiguous. Sequencing was carried out using blood, either unsorted or a sorted T cell fraction (not recorded which). The CDR3, as DNA: TGTGCCAGCAGTTACTCCGGGCCTTCATACAATGAGCAGTTCTTC. Amino acid sequence: CASSYSGPSYNEQFF.